This T cell receptor beta chain is from a study of CD8+ T cells in alopecia areata. Peripheral blood, together with lesional scalp punch biopsies, was collected from alopecia areata patients. The study's findings and limits: It was lesional scalp, especially alopecia totalis/universalis, that showed higher clonality than normal scalp.

Trimming removed 1 base from V and 2 bases from J; junction bases left unmatched: 2. The CDR3 loop spans 15 amino acids. From germline, CDR1 is SEHNR and CDR2 FQNEAQ (reference sequence). RNA, once extracted, was reverse transcribed into cDNA for use as the sequencing template. Sequencing was performed with immunoSEQ multiplex PCR; in TCRdb, only in-frame clones are kept and a portion is missing. The table has more than 12,000 clones, roughly 55% seen once. As regards this clone: Its matching antigen is unknown.

This receptor was obtained from a human donor with alopecia areata. J is TRBJ1-2 and V is TRBV7-9; 9 bases match TRBD1. The specimen was skin, collected at week 0. CDR3 region: CASSLGGTGNYGYTF. The CDR3 DNA follows: TGTGCCAGCAGCTTAGGGGGGACAGGGAACTATGGCTACACCTTC.